This T cell receptor (beta chain) was sequenced in a study of CD8+CD57+ T cells in acquired aplastic anemia. Study background: Sorted CD4+ and CD8+ cells gave an average of roughly 3.2 ug of DNA. Findings and limits, study-wide: Found in both controls and patients were around 30 CD8+ CDR3 sequences. CD8+ Simpson's diversity showed no significant patient-control difference.

Whoever was chosen for sequencing had shown CD8+CD57+ cell expansion by flow cytometry. The blood sampling took place in patients who had so far received no therapy. According to the study, genomic DNA was the template for TCR beta VDJ and CDR3 profiling. TCRdb re-derived calls from the reads in MiXCR, one entry per CDR3 protein. The sample has about 160,000 distinct CDR3 sequences, around half seen once. In germline, CDR1 is SQVTM, CDR2 ANQGSEA. The CDR3 spans 10 residues. Trimming stripped 4 bases from V and 7 bases from J, with 7 bases between. As concerns this clonotype: Its antigen is still unknown.

V gene TRBV29-1 combines with J gene TRBJ1-1; D not resolved. The sample taken for sequencing was sorted CD4+, CD8+, or CD8+CD57+ T cells (not recorded which) from PBMCs. This TCR derives from a human donor with aplastic anemia. CDR3 in amino acids: CSVGGGEAFF. CDR3 bases: TGCAGCGTTGGAGGCGGTGAAGCTTTCTTT.